The rows below give T cell receptor beta chains drawn from one sample of a study of identical twins. TCRdb fed the 5' RACE reads into MiXCR, producing one record per CDR3 protein. The sample shows fewer than 900,000 distinct CDR3 sequences, 15% to 20% of them seen only once. These same records also appear under a second study, on T cells expressing NK-cell markers.

What was sequenced was PBMCs. The receptors were gathered from a woman between 18 and 29 years old in good health. The CDR3 runs from the conserved cysteine through the conserved F or W. Fields, in order: clone size, V gene, J gene, D gene, CDR3 DNA, CDR3 protein. The D gene is left open where the match is weak. A row's size may be missing; if present it is once, few, many or a size class.

few	TRBV20-1	TRBJ2-2	-	TGCAGTGCTGGAGGGGCTACACCGGGCACCGGGGAGCTGTTTTTT	CSAGGATPGTGELFF
-	TRBV6-2/TRBV6-3	TRBJ2-1	TRBD2	TGTGCCAGCAGTTACGCTACCTGGCGGGGGGGTAGGAATGAGCAGTTCTTC	CASSYATWRGGRNEQFF
many	TRBV12-3/TRBV12-4	TRBJ2-3	-	TGTGCCAGCAGTCGCAGGGACCACACAGATACGCAGTATTTT	CASSRRDHTDTQYF
-	TRBV7-6	TRBJ1-3	-	TGTGCCAGCAGCTCCCCTCTCAGGGACCCTGGAAACACCATATATTTT	CASSSPLRDPGNTIYF
-	TRBV5-1	TRBJ2-7	-	TGCGCCAGCAGCTTGCTGGAGGGAATATACGAGCAGTACTTC	CASSLLEGIYEQYF
many	TRBV11-2	TRBJ2-1	TRBD1	TGTGCCTACGGGACAGGCTCCTACAATGAGCAGTTCTTC	CAYGTGSYNEQFF
-	TRBV20-1	TRBJ2-1	TRBD2	TGCAGTGCTAACTCTCTAGCGGGAGGGCCAAATGAGCAGTTCTTC	CSANSLAGGPNEQFF
few	TRBV5-5	TRBJ2-1	-	TGTGCCAGCAGCGCCGCCGCCAAAGACAATGAGCAGTTCTTC	CASSAAAKDNEQFF
-	TRBV13	TRBJ2-3	-	TGTGCCAGCAGCTTAGTTGCCTACGGCCGGGGACTCGGGTTTCGAGATACGCAGTATTTT	CASSLVAYGRGLGFRDTQYF
many	TRBV24-1	TRBJ2-1	-	TGTGCCACCAGTGATTCAAAGTTTGGGGGGTATGAGCAGTTCTTC	CATSDSKFGGYEQFF
few	TRBV7-8	TRBJ2-7	-	TGTGCCAGCAGCCCCCGTTTAGGGGGGCCCTACGAGCAGTACTTC	CASSPRLGGPYEQYF
few	TRBV20-1	TRBJ1-2	-	TGCAGTGCCCTTCACAGGAGTAATAACTATGGCTACACCTTC	CSALHRSNNYGYTF
-	TRBV20-1	TRBJ1-5	-	TGCAGTGCAAAGGGCAGTCTCGATCAGCCCCAGCATTTT	CSAKGSLDQPQHF
-	TRBV7-2	TRBJ2-7	-	TGTGCCAGCAGCTTAAGGGGGGGCGAAACCTACGAGCAGTACTTC	CASSLRGGETYEQYF
few	TRBV10-3	TRBJ2-5	-	TGTGCCATCAGTGAGGGGCAGGTGAGAGCGACCAGCGGGGAGACCCAGTACTTC	CAISEGQVRATSGETQYF
-	TRBV7-7	TRBJ2-3	-	TGTGCCAGCAGCTTAGGTGGCGGGGAAACAGATACGCAGTATTTT	CASSLGGGETDTQYF
-	TRBV5-6	TRBJ1-2	-	TGTGCCAGCAGCCCCTCGTGGGGGACCTATGGCTACACCTTC	CASSPSWGTYGYTF
few	TRBV20-1	TRBJ2-1	-	TGCAGTGCAAGTCGACAGTTTAATGAGCAGTTCTTC	CSASRQFNEQFF
-	TRBV6-1	TRBJ2-4	-	TGTGCCAGCAGTGAAGGGGATGGGGACATTCAGTACTTC	CASSEGDGDIQYF
-	TRBV2	TRBJ2-1	TRBD2	TGTGCCAGCAGTGCCGATCGCGGGAGGAATGAGCAGTTCTTC	CASSADRGRNEQFF
few	TRBV7-9	TRBJ2-1	-	TGTGCCAGCAGCCATAACCATGAGCAGTTCTTC	CASSHNHEQFF
-	TRBV5-1	TRBJ2-7	-	TGCGCCAGCAGCTTCGGACAGCCAAACTCCTACGAGCAGTACTTC	CASSFGQPNSYEQYF
-	TRBV5-5	TRBJ2-1	TRBD2	TGTGCCAGCAGCCCAGCGGGAGGGCCCCCTCGTGAGCAGTTCTTC	CASSPAGGPPREQFF
few	TRBV5-1	TRBJ1-1	-	TGCGCCAGCAGCTTGGCGGGGCAGGGCGTTGGTTTGGCTTTCTTT	CASSLAGQGVGLAFF
few	TRBV20-1	TRBJ2-7	-	TGCAGTGCTTATAGCCAGGGAGGCTCCTACGAGCAGTACTTC	CSAYSQGGSYEQYF
once	TRBV6-1	TRBJ2-7	-	TGTGCCAGCACGACATGGGCTACCTACGAGCAGTACTTC	CASTTWATYEQYF
-	TRBV20-1	TRBJ2-4	-	TGCAGTGCCCCCGGAGTTGGGGTCGGGAACATTCAGTACTTC	CSAPGVGVGNIQYF
-	TRBV20-1	TRBJ2-1	TRBD2	TGCAGTGCTAGGGGCGGGGGGTACTACAATGAGCAGTTCTTC	CSARGGGYYNEQFF
-	TRBV3-1	TRBJ2-7	TRBD2	TGTGCCAGCAGCCACCATAGCGGGGGGGACTACGAGCAGTACTTC	CASSHHSGGDYEQYF
few	TRBV7-9	TRBJ2-7	TRBD1	TGTGCCAGCAGCGCAGACAGGGTAAGGAGGAACGAGCAGTACTTC	CASSADRVRRNEQYF
-	TRBV6-6	TRBJ2-7	TRBD2	TGTGCCAGCAGTTCGGGACTAGCGGTGTACTTC	CASSSGLAVYF
-	TRBV20-1	TRBJ1-3	-	TGCAGTGCTAGAGACTGGCAGGGGTCCGGAAACACCATATATTTT	CSARDWQGSGNTIYF
-	TRBV7-2	TRBJ1-1	-	TGTGCCAGCAGCACCCGACACTCTGAAGCTTTCTTT	CASSTRHSEAFF
few	TRBV12-3/TRBV12-4	TRBJ1-2	TRBD1	TGTGCCAGCAGTCCGGACAGGGGGCGAGGTGGCTACACCTTC	CASSPDRGRGGYTF
many	TRBV12-3/TRBV12-4	TRBJ2-3	-	TGTGCCAGCAGACCACGGGCCGCGGGGACCACAGATACGCAGTATTTT	CASRPRAAGTTDTQYF
few	TRBV13	TRBJ2-1	-	TGTGCCAGCAGCCCAGAGACTAGACCCTACAATGAGCAGTTCTTC	CASSPETRPYNEQFF
-	TRBV2	TRBJ2-3	-	TGTGCCAGCAGTGAACTGGTTGGAGCAGCAGATACGCAGTATTTT	CASSELVGAADTQYF
-	TRBV5-6	TRBJ1-5	-	TGTGCCAGCAGCTTAATCGACAGGACGGATCAGCCCCAGCATTTT	CASSLIDRTDQPQHF
-	TRBV7-8	TRBJ2-5	-	TGTGCCAGCAGCTACCGCAGGGATGTTGGGACCCAGTACTTC	CASSYRRDVGTQYF
-	TRBV4-3	TRBJ1-5	-	TGCGCCAGCAGCCAAGATTCGGGGGCCCTGAATCAGCCCCAGCATTTT	CASSQDSGALNQPQHF
few	TRBV30	TRBJ1-5	-	TGTGCCTGGAGTGGTCTTTTGAGCAATCAGCCCCAGCATTTT	CAWSGLLSNQPQHF
few	TRBV27	TRBJ1-1	TRBD1	TGTGCCAGCAGTTTATCCTACAGGGGCGAAGCTTTCTTT	CASSLSYRGEAFF
-	TRBV7-6	TRBJ2-3	TRBD1	TGTGCCAGCAGTTTGACCGGGACAGGGGGCTTGTATTTT	CASSLTGTGGLYF
few	TRBV20-1	TRBJ2-5	-	TGCAGTGCTAGAGATCGAAAAAAGAACCAAGAGACCCAGTACTTC	CSARDRKKNQETQYF
-	TRBV5-1	TRBJ2-1	TRBD1	TGCGCCAGCAGCAAGCGCGGGACAGGGATAAACAATGAGCAGTTCTTC	CASSKRGTGINNEQFF
-	TRBV5-5	TRBJ2-3	-	TGTGCCAGCAGCTTGGACTCGCGGGGGCCCACAGATACGCAGTATTTT	CASSLDSRGPTDTQYF
few	TRBV6-1	TRBJ1-5	TRBD1	TGTGCCTCTGGACAGGGGCGAAGTCAGCCCCAGCATTTT	CASGQGRSQPQHF